This is a list of T cell receptor beta chains from one sample in a study of blood T cells in healthy people across ages. From the 5' RACE reads, TCRdb called clonotypes with MiXCR, one entry per CDR3 protein. The profile shows more than 550,000 distinct CDR3 sequences, 20% to 25% of them singletons. Specimen: blood. All receptors come from a man in his 70s in good health. Both conserved end residues are part of each CDR3. D genes are given only for firm matches. Not all rows give a size; the values are once, few, many and, for expanded clones, a class.

CDR3	DNA	size	D	V	J
CASSDSGNYGYTF	TGTGCCAGCAGCGACTCAGGGAACTATGGCTACACCTTC	many	.	TRBV7-9	TRBJ1-2
CASSLLGTATNEKLFF	TGTGCCAGCAGCTTACTGGGGACAGCAACTAATGAAAAACTGTTTTTT	.	TRBD1	TRBV5-6	TRBJ1-4
CASSPTGVHTGELFF	TGTGCCAGCTCACCGACAGGGGTGCACACCGGGGAGCTGTTTTTT	.	TRBD1	TRBV18	TRBJ2-2
CASSPGSASSYNEQFF	TGTGCCAGCAGCCCAGGGAGTGCGAGCTCCTACAATGAGCAGTTCTTC	few	.	TRBV11-3	TRBJ2-1
CASSLWGQPPEQYF	TGTGCCAGCAGTTTATGGGGACAGCCTCCCGAGCAGTACTTC	.	TRBD1	TRBV28	TRBJ2-7
CAGRNGNSPLHF	TGTGCCGGACGAAACGGGAATTCACCCCTCCACTTT	.	.	TRBV12-3/TRBV12-4	TRBJ1-6
CASSKDRTGVCIDTDTQYF	TGTGCCAGCAGCAAAGATAGGACAGGGGTTTGTATCGACACAGATACGCAGTATTTT	few	.	TRBV21-1	TRBJ2-3
CASSQGVGGADTQYF	TGTGCCAGCAGCCAAGGGGTTGGGGGCGCAGATACGCAGTATTTT	few	.	TRBV3-1	TRBJ2-3
CASTSDRVGRETQYF	TGTGCCAGCACCTCCGACAGGGTCGGACGAGAGACCCAGTACTTC	few	TRBD1	TRBV12-3/TRBV12-4	TRBJ2-5
CASSNLNTQYF	TGTGCCAGCAGTAACCTGAATACGCAGTATTTT	.	.	TRBV28	TRBJ2-3
CASAWRSSQETQYF	TGTGCCAGTGCATGGAGGTCTAGCCAAGAGACCCAGTACTTC	.	.	TRBV6-1	TRBJ2-5
CASSLEGGTGLGEQFF	TGTGCCAGCAGCTTAGAAGGTGGGACAGGGTTGGGTGAGCAGTTCTTC	.	TRBD1	TRBV7-6	TRBJ2-1
CASSPLTDRGTEAFF	TGTGCCAGCAGCCCACTAACAGACAGGGGGACTGAAGCTTTCTTT	few	TRBD1	TRBV14	TRBJ1-1
CSANTGQGVDEKLFF	TGCAGTGCCAACACGGGACAGGGCGTAGATGAAAAACTGTTTTTT	few	TRBD1	TRBV20-1	TRBJ1-4
CASSMTSGRQEQFF	TGTGCCAGTAGTATGACTAGCGGGAGGCAAGAGCAGTTCTTC	few	TRBD2	TRBV19	TRBJ2-1
CASSLGPTGSQPQHF	TGTGCCAGCAGCTTAGGACCGACAGGTTCTCAGCCCCAGCATTTT	few	.	TRBV7-2	TRBJ1-5
CSARVEFHTDTQYF	TGCAGTGCTAGAGTGGAGTTCCACACAGATACGCAGTATTTT	.	.	TRBV20-1	TRBJ2-3
CASSQGRSRNTEAFF	TGCGCCAGCAGCCAAGGAAGGTCCAGGAACACTGAAGCTTTCTTT	few	.	TRBV4-3	TRBJ1-1
CSVMGSRGTGELFF	TGCAGCGTGATGGGGTCGAGAGGGACCGGGGAGCTGTTTTTT	few	.	TRBV29-1	TRBJ2-2
CASSSQGANTEAFF	TGTGCCAGCAGCTCCCAGGGAGCGAACACTGAAGCTTTCTTT	.	.	TRBV7-6	TRBJ1-1